One sample yielded the 31 T cell receptor beta chains listed below, sequenced in a study of cytomegalovirus exposure and HLA in healthy donors (TCRdb year 2017). Receptor amplification or capture employed the immunoSEQ multiplex PCR assay. A mixture of 60 forward primers for TCR Vbeta segments and 13 reverse primers for TCR Jbeta segments was used in the multiplex PCR. TCRdb mirrors the immuneACCESS table, restricted to in-frame sequences. Some clones are absent from its copies; in checked studies, under half trace to an unresolved V gene, and the reason for the others is unknown. This sample holds around 150,000 clones; around 74% were observed only once. Together, the top ten hold over 2% of the sample. The specimen sequenced was PBMCs. The receptors were sampled from a female donor in good health and CMV-seronegative.

The V call is TRBV2, the J call TRBJ2-7; D perhaps matches TRBD1 (8 bases). The germline V and J ends were trimmed by 11 bases and 8 bases, with 19 bases remaining between them. Germline V gene lookup returns CDR1 SNHLY and CDR2 FYNNEI. The CDR3 extends over 12 amino acids. The CDR3: CAGRGQASKQYF. CDR3 nucleotides: TGTGCCGGGAGGGGACAGGCCTCGAAGCAGTACTTC. The full variable domain, rest sourced from reference TRBV2 and TRBJ2-7, is EPEVTQTPSHQVTQMGQEVILRCVPISNHLYFYWYRQILGQKVEFLVSFYNNEISEKSEIFDDQFSVERPDGSNFTLKIRSTKLEDSAMYFCAGRGQASKQYFGPGTRLTVT.

CDR3 sequence: CASSSGTGGQETQYF. The CDR3 DNA is TGTGCCAGCAGCTCCGGCACAGGGGGGCAAGAGACCCAGTACTTC. The rearrangement joins TRBV5-6 to TRBJ2-5; 8 nucleotides align to TRBD1. V lost 3 bases and J lost 2; bases outside the gene matches: 6. Germline values: CDR1 SGHDT, CDR2 YYEEEE. The CDR3 length is 15 residues.

The CDR3 loop is CASSEGGRTNEKLFF. As DNA, the CDR3 is TGTGCCAGCAGCGAGGGAGGGAGAACTAATGAAAAACTGTTTTTT. J is TRBJ1-4 and V is TRBV7-3; the D is unclear. The V gene's germline CDR1 is SGHTA and CDR2 FQGTGA. CDR3 length: 15 residues. Trimming shortened V by 5 bases and J by 1 base, and 11 bases separated the two germline ends.

This chain connects TRBV6-1 to TRBJ1-5; 9 bases map to TRBD1. Trimming cost V 4 bases and J 6 bases; bases outside gene matches: 4. This CDR3 has 14 residues. Germline V gives CDR1 MNHNS, CDR2 SASEGT. The DNA for the CDR3 is TGTGCCAGCAGTGGGGACAGGGAGGGTCAGCCCCAGCATTTT. Translating gives CASSGDREGQPQHF.

CDR3 protein: CASSLSGTAYQPQHF. For the CDR3, the DNA is TGTGCCAGCAGCCTTAGTGGGACAGCCTATCAGCCCCAGCATTTT. The rearrangement joins TRBV5-5 to TRBJ1-5; 7 nucleotides line up with TRBD1. Germline V gives CDR1 SGHKS, CDR2 YYEKEE (reference sequence). J lost 5 bases, V lost 4 bases, and 9 bases had no gene match. The CDR3 loop spans 15 amino acids.

The chain links TRBV19 to TRBJ1-5, with a possible D match to TRBD1 (6 bases). This CDR3 has 14 residues. Germline loops: CDR1 LNHDA, CDR2 SQIVND (reference sequence). V lost 5 bases to trimming and J lost 4 bases, with 12 bases between them. CDR3 coding DNA: TGTGCCAGTAGTCTCTGGACAGTAAATCAGCCCCAGCATTTT. Translated, it gives CASSLWTVNQPQHF.

J is TRBJ2-6 and V is TRBV18; no clear D gene. V lost 6 bases to trimming and J lost 4 bases, with 7 bases between them. Germline V gene data show CDR1 as KGHSH and CDR2 as LQKENI. CDR3 length equals 13 residues. In DNA form, the CDR3 reads TGTGCCAGCTCCCTTCCGGGGGCCAACGTCCTGACTTTC. The encoded protein is CASSLPGANVLTF.

The sample holds many counts of this clone. The chain has TRBV25-1 and TRBJ2-3; TRBD1 agrees at 9 bases. The germline gives CDR1 MGHDK, CDR2 SYGVNS. The CDR3 is made up of 17 amino acids. After removal of 3 bases from V and 2 bases from J, the junction contained 9 bases not matched to a gene. CDR3 loop: CASSDPAGQGPTDTQYF. CDR3 DNA sequence: TGTGCCAGCAGTGACCCCGCGGGACAGGGCCCCACAGATACGCAGTATTTT.

Only a few counts were recorded for this clone. The chain is built from TRBV2 and TRBJ1-5; 10 bases are a match to TRBD1. Germline V gene lookup returns CDR1 SNHLY and CDR2 FYNNEI. The trim removed 5 bases at V and 6 bases at J, leaving 7 bases unmatched. CDR3 size: 15 residues. CDR3 sequence (DNA): TGTGCCAGCAGTAGGGACAGGGGAGAGGCTCAGCCCCAGCATTTT. Its protein product is CASSRDRGEAQPQHF.

The chain employs TRBV29-1 and TRBJ1-2; perhaps TRBD1 as D (5 bases). Per the germline V gene, CDR1 is SQVTM and CDR2 is ANQGSEA. Trimming removed 8 bases at V and 3 bases at J, with 16 bases between. This CDR3 has 13 amino acids. CDR3 sequence reads: CSLLSPGDYGYTF. The CDR3, as DNA: TGCAGCCTTCTCAGTCCGGGGGACTATGGCTACACCTTC. Based on the CDR3 plus reference TRBV29-1 and TRBJ1-2, the full variable domain is SAVISQKPSRDICQRGTSLTIQCQVDSQVTMMFWYRQQPGQSLTLIATANQGSEATYESGFVIDKFPISRPNLTFSTLTVSNMSPEDSSIYLCSLLSPGDYGYTFGSGTRLTVV.

The chain uses TRBV9 and TRBJ2-3, with D perhaps TRBD2 (5 bases). The ends were cut back, 0 bases at V and 0 bases at J, with 8 bases in the middle. Germline V lookup: CDR1 SGDLS, CDR2 YYNGEE. This CDR3 has 15 amino acids. CDR3 sequence reads: CASSVVTGSTDTQYF. The CDR3 coding sequence is TGTGCCAGCAGCGTAGTCACGGGGAGCACAGATACGCAGTATTTT.

The chain uses TRBV15 and TRBJ1-1; 7 bases fit TRBD1. The CDR3 loop spans 14 amino acids. Unmatched junction bases numbered 15, after V lost 4 bases and J lost 13 bases. The germline V gene encodes CDR1 LNHNV and CDR2 YYDKDF (reference sequence). CDR3 coding DNA: TGTGCCACCAGCAAGGATAGGGAGACAGGGAGCCTTTTCTTT. Encoded protein: CATSKDRETGSLFF.

This chain links TRBV27 with TRBJ1-2; D is undetermined. The CDR3 extends over 15 amino acids. V was shortened by 3 bases and J by 0 bases, with 11 bases between the two germline ends. CDR1 MNHEY and CDR2 SMNVEV come from the germline V gene (reference sequence). Written as DNA, the CDR3 is TGTGCCAGCAGTTTTACGTCCGTAGCTAACTATGGCTACACCTTC. This gives the protein CASSFTSVANYGYTF.

The chain has TRBV5-1 and TRBJ2-7; TRBD1 matches 9 bases. V shed 4 bases, J shed 6 bases, and the junction held 17 bases outside the gene matches. The germline gives CDR1 SGHRS, CDR2 YFSETQ. The CDR3 has 17 amino acids. The CDR3 region has the DNA TGCGCCAGCAGCGGGTCCCGGGACAGGGCCGGGATTTCCGAGCAGTACTTC. Translation: CASSGSRDRAGISEQYF.

The V and J genes are TRBV5-1 and TRBJ2-3; 8 positions agree with TRBD2. Looked up from germline, CDR1 is SGHRS and CDR2 is YFSETQ. The V and J ends lost 2 bases and 1 base, in that order; junction bases with no gene match: 3. The CDR3 has 15 residues. The CDR3 here is CASSLTSGGTDTQYF. The DNA of the CDR3 is TGCGCCAGCAGCTTAACTAGCGGAGGCACAGATACGCAGTATTTT.

This chain uses TRBV5-6 with TRBJ1-2, with D tentatively TRBD1 (5 bases). CDR3 length: 14 amino acids. V was pared by 4 bases and J by 3 bases, with 13 bases between. Germline CDR1 is SGHDT and CDR2 is YYEEEE. The DNA for the CDR3 is TGTGCCAGCAGCCCTCGGGGGGGAGACTATGGCTACACCTTC. This sequence encodes CASSPRGGDYGYTF.

J is TRBJ2-1 and V is TRBV15; D remains unclear. This CDR3 comprises 16 residues. The germline CDR1 and CDR2 sequences are LNHNV and YYDKDF (reference sequence). V was cut by 0 bases and J by 0 bases, with 9 bases left in between. The chain's CDR3 is CATSRDGTISYNEQFF. The CDR3 DNA follows: TGTGCCACCAGCAGAGATGGAACTATCTCCTACAATGAGCAGTTCTTC. Full variable domain (rest looked up from reference TRBV15 and TRBJ2-1): DAMVIQNPRYQVTQFGKPVTLSCSQTLNHNVMYWYQQKSSQAPKLLFHYYDKDFNNEADTPDNFQSRRPNTSFCFLDIRSPGLGDTAMYLCATSRDGTISYNEQFFGPGTRLTVL.

The chain recombines TRBV6-6 with TRBJ1-1; D possibly corresponds to TRBD1 (6 bases). The germline V gene has CDR1 MNHNY and CDR2 SVGAGI (reference sequence). The ends were cut back, 8 bases at V and 4 bases at J, with 17 bases in the middle. This CDR3 has 14 residues. CDR3 nucleotide sequence: TGTGCCAGCTCCCTCTCGGGAGGGGGCACTGAAGCTTTCTTT. Amino acids: CASSLSGGGTEAFF.

This chain links TRBV19 with TRBJ1-3; possible D gene TRBD1, 5 bases. V was pared by 8 bases and J by 0 bases, with 14 bases between. Germline values: CDR1 LNHDA, CDR2 SQIVND (reference sequence). The CDR3 totals 15 residues. The CDR3 sequence: CASGGGRRSGNTIYF. The CDR3 DNA follows: TGTGCCAGTGGGGGAGGACGCCGCTCTGGAAACACCATATATTTT.

The chain joins TRBV5-5 to TRBJ2-7; D is perhaps TRBD1 (6 bases). Per germline, CDR1 SGHKS and CDR2 YYEKEE (reference sequence). V was shortened by 2 bases and J by 6 bases, with 9 bases between the two germline ends. This CDR3 contains 12 residues. CDR3 sequence: CASSFVGGEQYF. Here the CDR3 DNA reads TGTGCCAGCAGCTTTGTAGGGGGCGAGCAGTACTTC. The full variable domain, completed using reference TRBV5-5 and TRBJ2-7, is DAGVTQSPTHLIKTRGQQVTLRCSPISGHKSVSWYQQVLGQGPQFIFQYYEKEERGRGNFPDRFSARQFPNYSSELNVNALLLGDSALYLCASSFVGGEQYFGPGTRLTVT.

This clone was observed a handful of times. CDR3 region: CASSSTLQITGANVLTF. CDR3 coding DNA: TGTGCCAGCAGCTCCACCCTGCAGATAACTGGGGCCAACGTCCTGACTTTC. V usage is TRBV7-8 and J usage is TRBJ2-6, with D hard to call. Trimming removed 4 bases at V and 2 bases at J, with 15 bases between. The germline gives CDR1 SGHVS, CDR2 FQNEAQ. The CDR3 sequence is 17 residues long.

J is TRBJ2-7 and V is TRBV9; 10 nucleotides agree with TRBD2. J lost 3 bases, V lost 0 bases, and 3 bases had no gene match. The CDR3 consists of 15 residues. Germline lookup yields CDR1 SGDLS and CDR2 YYNGEE. The CDR3 nucleotides read TGTGCCAGCAGCGTAGGTACTAGCGGGAACTACGAGCAGTACTTC. This codes for CASSVGTSGNYEQYF. Together with reference TRBV9 and TRBJ2-7, the CDR3 gives the full variable domain: DSGVTQTPKHLITATGQRVTLRCSPRSGDLSVYWYQQSLDQGLQFLIQYYNGEERAKGNILERFSAQQFPDLHSELNLSSLELGDSALYFCASSVGTSGNYEQYFGPGTRLTVT.

The rearrangement links TRBV29-1 to TRBJ2-2; D not resolved. Trimming pared 4 bases from V and 1 base from J, leaving 7 bases between. This CDR3 comprises 13 residues. Germline CDR1 SQVTM, CDR2 ANQGSEA. The CDR3 spells CSVAVRNTGELFF. The CDR3 DNA reads TGCAGCGTTGCGGTCCGGAACACCGGGGAGCTGTTTTTT.

This clone was seen just once. The J gene is TRBJ2-5, the V gene TRBV4-2, with 7 bases identical to TRBD1. The better agreement between TRBJ2-7 and the DNA end casts doubt on the J call. Germline V gene sequence: CDR1 LGHNA, CDR2 YNFKEQ. There are 17 residues in the CDR3. For the CDR3, the DNA is TGTGCCAGCAGCCAGGGGATCCCGGGACAGATTGTCTACGAGCAGTACTTC. Residues: CASSQGIPGQIVYEQYF.

This chain joins TRBV5-4 and TRBJ1-4, with a possible D match to TRBD1 (5 bases). Deletions cut 6 bases from V and 5 bases from J, with 14 bases between. Germline V CDR1 and CDR2: SGHNT, YYREEE (reference sequence). The CDR3 has 14 residues. The CDR3 DNA reads TGTGCCAGCACCGGGGGACCGGGGAATGAAAAACTGTTTTTT. Translated, it gives CASTGGPGNEKLFF.

This rearrangement joins TRBV27 to TRBJ2-7; D perhaps matches TRBD1 (6 bases). The CDR3 contains 17 residues. Germline V gene lookup returns CDR1 MNHEY and CDR2 SMNVEV (reference sequence). V lost 8 bases and J 2 bases, leaving 25 bases between the germline ends. The CDR3 is CASSVPDSPDQTYEQYF. DNA of the CDR3: TGTGCCAGCTCCGTTCCGGACAGTCCGGACCAAACCTACGAGCAGTACTTC.

Comment on this clone: This sample includes further DNA sequences coding for the same CDR3. The chain links TRBV30 to TRBJ2-2; 12 nucleotides match TRBD2. Trimming cost V 1 base and J 8 bases; bases outside gene matches: 8. Looked up from germline, CDR1 is GTSNPN and CDR2 is SVGIG (reference sequence). The CDR3 spans 16 residues. CDR3 sequence reads: CAWSGRLAGGTGELFF. The CDR3 DNA is TGTGCCTGGAGTGGAAGGCTAGCGGGGGGGACTGGGGAGCTGTTTTTT.

On this clone: Other DNA sequences in this specimen translate into the identical CDR3. The chain couples TRBV30 to TRBJ1-3; D is ambiguous. V was pared by 4 bases and J by 1 base, with 8 bases between. The CDR3 contains 13 residues. Germline V gene sequence: CDR1 GTSNPN, CDR2 SVGIG (reference sequence). CDR3 nucleotides: TGTGCCTGGATCCCCTCTTCTGGAAACACCATATATTTT. It translates to CAWIPSSGNTIYF.

This clone was detected only a few times. The chain couples TRBV9 to TRBJ2-7, with TRBD2 as a possible D gene (5 bases). The V and J ends lost 0 bases and 0 bases respectively, with 10 bases between them. The CDR3 is made up of 15 amino acids. Germline V lookup: CDR1 SGDLS, CDR2 YYNGEE. This chain's CDR3 is CASSVEGGPSYEQYF. The CDR3 DNA reads as TGTGCCAGCAGCGTAGAAGGAGGCCCCTCCTACGAGCAGTACTTC.

V is TRBV7-8 and J is TRBJ2-7; 8 bases map to TRBD1. This CDR3 spans 14 amino acids. With 5 bases clipped from V and 2 bases from J, the junction kept 5 bases outside the gene matches. The germline V gene has CDR1 SGHVS and CDR2 FQNEAQ. CDR3 nucleotide sequence: TGTGCCAGCAGCCTCGGACAGGGCGCCTACGAGCAGTACTTC. As protein: CASSLGQGAYEQYF.

The genes are TRBV5-6 and TRBJ2-1, with D tentatively TRBD2 (6 bases). This CDR3 has 14 residues. Deletions cut 8 bases from V and 4 bases from J, with 16 bases between. Germline loops: CDR1 SGHDT, CDR2 YYEEEE. CDR3 bases: TGTGCCAGTAATCGGAGGGTGGGGTACAATGAGCAGTTCTTC. Translation gives CASNRRVGYNEQFF.